This is a list of T cell receptor beta chains from one sample in a study of T cells in Graves' hyperthyroidism and ophthalmopathy. TCRdb itself ran the multiplex PCR reads through MiXCR, one entry per CDR3 protein. Here the sample spans about 720,000 distinct CDR3 sequences, about 17% being singletons. What was sequenced was blood. These receptors were obtained from a young man with Graves' hyperthyroidism. Both conserved end residues are part of each CDR3. D genes are given only for firm matches. A clone size is listed for some rows: how often the clone was seen (once, few, many), or a class if it is expanded.

TRBV7-9	TRBJ2-7	many	TRBD2	TGTGCCAGCAGCTTCGGGGCTAGCGGGAGCCCCTACGAGCAGTACTTC	CASSFGASGSPYEQYF
TRBV30	TRBJ1-5	few	NA	TGTGCCTGGAGTGTCGCGACGCCTCCTGATCAGCCCCAGCATTTT	CAWSVATPPDQPQHF
TRBV18	TRBJ1-5	many	NA	TGTGCCAGCTCACCCGGGGTAGGCAATCAGCCCCAGCATTTT	CASSPGVGNQPQHF
TRBV6-2/TRBV6-3	TRBJ1-5	NA	TRBD1	TGTGCCAGCAGTTACTCGATACAGGGGGCTAGCAATCAGCCCCAGCATTTT	CASSYSIQGASNQPQHF
TRBV29-1	TRBJ1-2	NA	TRBD1	TGCAGCGTCCTCGGGACAGTCCGGCGGTATGGCTACACCTTC	CSVLGTVRRYGYTF
TRBV20-1	TRBJ2-7	few	NA	TGCAGTGCTAGTAGCCCTGCCTACGAGCAGTACTTC	CSASSPAYEQYF
TRBV28	TRBJ2-2	few	NA	TGTGCCAGCAGCTTCCGGGAGCAGATCTCGAACACCGGGGAGCTGTTTTTT	CASSFREQISNTGELFF
TRBV19	TRBJ2-7	NA	NA	TGTGCCAGTAGTCCGGCGGGACCCTTAGACGAGCAGTACTTC	CASSPAGPLDEQYF
TRBV7-2	TRBJ2-7	many	TRBD1	TGTGCCAGCAGCTCACACAGGGGAAGCTCCTACGAGCAGTACTTC	CASSSHRGSSYEQYF
TRBV10-3	TRBJ2-5	few	TRBD1	TGTGCCATCAGTGTCGACAGGGGGCAGGAGACCCAGTACTTC	CAISVDRGQETQYF
TRBV18	TRBJ2-7	NA	NA	TGTGCCAGCTCAGAAGAACAGACCTACGAGCAGTACTTC	CASSEEQTYEQYF
TRBV27	TRBJ2-6	few	NA	TGTGCCAGCAGTTGGGGGGGCGCCCTCTCTGGGGCCAACGTCCTGACTTTC	CASSWGGALSGANVLTF
TRBV11-2	TRBJ2-3	NA	TRBD2	TGTGCCGGCAGCTTGCGGGGGGGTGACACAGATACGCAGTATTTT	CAGSLRGGDTDTQYF
TRBV7-2	TRBJ2-3	many	TRBD2	TGTGCCAGCAGCTTAGGCGGGGGAGAGGATACGCAGTATTTT	CASSLGGGEDTQYF
TRBV9	TRBJ1-2	few	NA	TGTGCCAGCAGCCCGCCGACAGCCTATGGCTACACCTTC	CASSPPTAYGYTF
TRBV9	TRBJ2-7	few	NA	TGTGCCAGCAGCGTAGATGGGGGACATTACTACGAGCAGTACTTC	CASSVDGGHYYEQYF
TRBV10-2	TRBJ2-1	few	NA	TGCGCCAGCAGGTTCCGCGTACAGCAGTTCTTC	CASRFRVQQFF
TRBV28	TRBJ2-3	NA	NA	TGTGCCAGCAGTTTCCAATCAATGGCTAGCAGTTTGGATACGCAGTATTTT	CASSFQSMASSLDTQYF
TRBV7-6	TRBJ2-7	few	NA	TGTGCCAGCAGCTTAGAGGCCGGAAACTACTACGAGCAGTACTTC	CASSLEAGNYYEQYF
TRBV29-1	TRBJ1-1	NA	NA	TGCAGCGTCATAAAGGGGGGGAACACTGAAGCTTTCTTT	CSVIKGGNTEAFF
TRBV19	TRBJ1-1	few	TRBD1	TGTGCCAGTAGTACAGACAGGGAGGGCACTGAAGCTTTCTTT	CASSTDREGTEAFF
TRBV28	TRBJ2-1	many	TRBD2	TGTGCCAGCAGTTCGGTGACTAGCCGGCACAATGAGCAGTTCTTC	CASSSVTSRHNEQFF
TRBV5-1	TRBJ2-5	many	TRBD2	TGCGCCAGCAGCTTTCTTTCCCGGGGACTAGCGAGACAAGAGACCCAGTACTTC	CASSFLSRGLARQETQYF
TRBV6-1	TRBJ1-1	many	NA	TGTGCCAGTTCGGGGCTCGGCACTGAAGCTTTCTTT	CASSGLGTEAFF
TRBV7-3	TRBJ1-2	many	NA	TGTGCCAGCAGCTCAAGCCCCGAGGGAGGCTACACCTTC	CASSSSPEGGYTF
TRBV19	TRBJ2-2	few	NA	TGTGCCAGTAGTATCAAAGCCGGCGGAACCGGGGAGCTGTTTTTT	CASSIKAGGTGELFF
TRBV6-1	TRBJ2-1	many	TRBD1	TGTGCCAGCAGTGACGGACAGGGGGCATCCTACAATGAGCAGTTCTTC	CASSDGQGASYNEQFF
TRBV28	TRBJ2-7	NA	NA	TGTGCCAGCAGTTTCGAGGGGGAGGCCTACGAGCAGTACTTC	CASSFEGEAYEQYF
TRBV6-2/TRBV6-3	TRBJ2-5	NA	NA	TGTGCCAGCAGGCGCGGGACAGCCTACCAAGAGACCCAGTACTTC	CASRRGTAYQETQYF
TRBV12-3/TRBV12-4	TRBJ2-3	many	NA	TGTGCCAGCAGTTTTCCGGGGCTAAACCCCAGCACAGATACGCAGTATTTT	CASSFPGLNPSTDTQYF
TRBV28	TRBJ2-7	few	TRBD1	TGTGCCAGCAAGGCAGGGGGATACGAGCAGTACTTC	CASKAGGYEQYF
TRBV12-3/TRBV12-4	TRBJ2-5	many	NA	TGTGCCAGCAGTTTAAACAGCCAAGAGGCCCAGTACTTC	CASSLNSQEAQYF
TRBV7-6	TRBJ1-5	NA	TRBD1	TGTGCCAGCAGCCCCGGGCCGAGACAGGGCCTCAATCAGCCCCAGCATTTT	CASSPGPRQGLNQPQHF
TRBV7-2	TRBJ2-7	NA	TRBD2	TGTGCCAGCAGCAAGACTAGCGGGGGGAGCTACGAGCAGTACTTC	CASSKTSGGSYEQYF
TRBV24-1	TRBJ2-3	NA	NA	TGTGCCACCAGTGCGGGCGGAGTTAGCACAGATACGCAGTATTTT	CATSAGGVSTDTQYF
TRBV11-3	TRBJ2-5	few	TRBD2	TGTGCCAGCAGCTCCTTAACCCCGACTAGCGGACAAGAGACCCAGTACTTC	CASSSLTPTSGQETQYF
TRBV2	TRBJ2-5	NA	NA	TGTGCCAGCAGTTATATCGACAGGGAGACCCAGTACTTC	CASSYIDRETQYF
TRBV4-3	TRBJ2-4	few	NA	TGCGCCAGCAGCCAAGATGGTGGGCTCGCCGGAGACATTCAGTACTTC	CASSQDGGLAGDIQYF
TRBV7-9	TRBJ2-2	NA	NA	TGTGCCAGCAGGGGTCGCGGGGAGCTGTTTTTT	CASRGRGELFF
TRBV30	TRBJ2-7	NA	NA	TGTGCCTGGAGTGTAGCACAGGGAAGTTACGAGCAGTACTTC	CAWSVAQGSYEQYF
TRBV12-3/TRBV12-4	TRBJ2-6	NA	NA	TGTGCCAGCAGTTCCAGAGGTACTGGGGCCAACGTCCTGACTTTC	CASSSRGTGANVLTF
TRBV30	TRBJ2-1	NA	NA	TGTGCCTGGAGTGTACGGCCGTATGAGCAGTTCTTC	CAWSVRPYEQFF
TRBV18	TRBJ1-5	few	TRBD1	TGTGCCAGCTCACCGGGACAGGGTACCCTGCAGCCCCAGCATTTT	CASSPGQGTLQPQHF
TRBV27	TRBJ1-2	once	TRBD1	TGTGCCAGCAGGGACCGACAGGGGCCCTATGGCTACACCTTC	CASRDRQGPYGYTF